The sequence of this TCR beta chain was determined in a study of blood T cell repertoires in COVID-19. CDR3 length: 15 amino acids. The germline V gene encodes CDR1 LNHDA and CDR2 SQIVND (reference sequence). Trimming left V 2 bases short and J 4 bases short, with 12 bases between. The assay was immunoSEQ multiplex PCR, and TCRdb's table has in-frame clones only and misses some. The top ten hold about 11% of the sample, which has about 120,000 clones, 65% to 90% seen once. This clone appeared a few times. Sequencing used peripheral blood. The clonotype comes from an elderly man with acute or convalescent COVID-19. This sequence joins TRBV19 and TRBJ1-5; no clear D gene. CDR3 protein: CASSIIGHINQPQHF. As DNA, the CDR3 is TGTGCCAGTAGTATAATTGGTCACATAAATCAGCCCCAGCATTTT.